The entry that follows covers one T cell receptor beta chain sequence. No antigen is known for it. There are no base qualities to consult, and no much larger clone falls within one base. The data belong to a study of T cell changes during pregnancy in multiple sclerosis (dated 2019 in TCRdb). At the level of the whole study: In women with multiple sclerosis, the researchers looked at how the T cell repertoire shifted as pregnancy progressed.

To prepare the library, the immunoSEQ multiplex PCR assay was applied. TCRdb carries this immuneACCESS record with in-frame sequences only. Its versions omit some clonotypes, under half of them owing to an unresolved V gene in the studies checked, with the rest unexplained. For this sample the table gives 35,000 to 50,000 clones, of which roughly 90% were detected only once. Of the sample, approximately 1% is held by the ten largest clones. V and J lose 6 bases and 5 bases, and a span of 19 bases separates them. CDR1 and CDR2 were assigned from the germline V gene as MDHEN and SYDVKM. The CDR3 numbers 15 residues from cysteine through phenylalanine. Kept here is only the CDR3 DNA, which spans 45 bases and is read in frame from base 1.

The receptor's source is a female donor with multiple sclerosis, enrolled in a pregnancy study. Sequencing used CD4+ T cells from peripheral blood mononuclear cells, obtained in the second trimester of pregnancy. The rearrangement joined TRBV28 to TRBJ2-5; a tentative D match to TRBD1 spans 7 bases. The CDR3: CASSPHVPGGETQYF. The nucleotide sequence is TGTGCCAGCAGCCCACACGTGCCAGGGGGGGAGACCCAGTACTTC. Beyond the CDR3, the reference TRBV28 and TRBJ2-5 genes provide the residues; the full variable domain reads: DVKVTQSSRYLVKRTGEKVFLECVQDMDHENMFWYRQDPGLGLRLIYFSYDVKMKEKGDIPEGYSVSREKKERFSLILESASTNQTSMYLCASSPHVPGGETQYFGPGTRLLVL.